This T cell receptor (beta chain) comes out of a study of blood T cell repertoires in COVID-19. Background on the study: Sites in the United States, Italy and Spain provided acute and convalescent COVID-19 samples. The cDNA or gDNA used as material had been derived from T cells, B-cell-depleted T cells, or PBMCs.

This clone was detected a few times. Original handling: Reference gene primer amplification gave estimated nucleated cell counts. Using immunoSEQ multiplex PCR, the repertoire was profiled, and TCRdb retains in-frame clones only, with some absent. Clone size and the V and J calls come from that table; the DNA yielded D and trimming. Of 200,000 to 300,000 clones in the sample, about 80% were seen once. This CDR3 has 15 amino acids. Trimming at V came to 3 bases and at J to 8 bases, leaving 9 bases not matched to a gene. Sequenced: peripheral blood. This clonotype originated in a human donor in a cohort sampled during active COVID-19. The rearrangement links TRBV5-3 to TRBJ2-1; 9 bases match TRBD2. TRBV5-3 is an open reading frame, and its role is uncertain. CDR3 sequence: CARSSRLAAFHEQFF. The CDR3 DNA is TGTGCCAGAAGCTCCCGACTAGCGGCTTTCCATGAGCAGTTCTTC.